The clone carrying this TCR beta chain appeared a few times. As yet, its antigen is unknown. The use of a sample-barcoded 5' primer and a J-beta primer mix characterized a second PCR of roughly 6 to 11 cycles. TCRdb processed the 5' RACE reads anew with MiXCR; each CDR3 protein has one entry. This table holds around 940,000 distinct CDR3 sequences, roughly 51% found once. CDR3 length: 18 amino acids. This entry comes from a study of blood T cells in healthy people across ages. Whole-study results and caveats: Long-lived donors carried more naive CD4+ cells and greater diversity than aged donors.

All donors came from Russia, were Caucasian and healthy, and spanned ages roughly 6 to 100. Each sample had at least 6 million PBMCs isolated. The TCR was taken from a woman aged 55-75 years in good health. V is TRBV21-1 and J is TRBJ2-3; the table's D call, TRBD2, has no DNA check behind it. TRBV21-1 counts as a pseudogene. Sequences were obtained from blood. The CDR3 protein is CASSKNPGGRALTDTQYF. CDR3 nucleotides: TGTGCCAGCAGCAAAAACCCCGGTGGGAGGGCCCTCACAGATACGCAGTATTTT.